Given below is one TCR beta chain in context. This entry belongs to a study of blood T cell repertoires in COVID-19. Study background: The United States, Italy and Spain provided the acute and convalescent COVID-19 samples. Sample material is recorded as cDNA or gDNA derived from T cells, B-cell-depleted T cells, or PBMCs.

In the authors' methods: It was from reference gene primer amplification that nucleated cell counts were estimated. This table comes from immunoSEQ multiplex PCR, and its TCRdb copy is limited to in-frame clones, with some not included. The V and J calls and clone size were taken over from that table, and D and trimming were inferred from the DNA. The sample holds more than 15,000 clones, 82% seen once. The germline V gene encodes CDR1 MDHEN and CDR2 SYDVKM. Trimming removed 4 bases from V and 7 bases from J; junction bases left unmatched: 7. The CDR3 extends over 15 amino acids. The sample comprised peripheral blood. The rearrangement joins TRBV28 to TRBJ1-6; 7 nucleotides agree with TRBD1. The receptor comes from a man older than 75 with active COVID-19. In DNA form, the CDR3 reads TGTGCCAGCAGTTACAGGGGTTCGGGAAATTCACCCCTCCACTTT. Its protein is CASSYRGSGNSPLHF.